The sequence of this TCR beta chain was determined in a study of identical twins (dated by TCRdb to 2016 to 2018). Study-level background: The study deep-sequenced TCR alpha and beta repertoires from monozygotic twins, unrelated adults of various ages and cord blood to test whether fetal clonotypes persist. To rule out contamination, the twin experiments were replicated at different times with different library preparation protocols.

The library relied on 5' RACE. The instrument was an Illumina HiSeq 2000. Template switching introduced a universal primer binding site; the final cDNA contained a unique molecular identifier, enabling accurate counting of TCR cDNA molecules. Specific primers in the conserved constant-segment region were used to synthesize first-strand cDNA for TCR alpha and beta chains. To control for contamination, every cDNA library was double barcoded, receiving both a SMART-Mk sample barcode and Illumina barcodes. TruSeq adapter sequences along with Illumina sample barcodes were introduced in two successive PCR steps. TCR alpha and beta cDNA libraries were sequenced on the Illumina HiSeq platform with custom primers. Under the source paper's analysis protocol: Raw reads were processed with MiGEC to extract unique molecular identifiers, and MiXCR was used to determine CDR3 positions. For each individual, recombination models were inferred using an EM algorithm with the repgenHMM and IGoR tools. The analysis of shared clonotypes was done with the tcR package in R, with sharing normalized by the product of cloneset sizes. To study raw recombination free of thymic and clonal selection effects, out-of-frame nonproductive sequences were analyzed. TCRdb redid the processing of the public reads, applying fastp at Q25 and MiXCR, and retained in-frame beta chains. Rows matching on CDR3 protein sequence are summarized as one entry with the most common DNA and genes. The V and J calls come from TCRdb's annotation, not from the publication. This sample holds about 340,000 distinct CDR3 sequences; 8.5% to 10% were observed only once. About 9.1% of the sample goes to the ten largest clones.

Beyond this particular receptor, the publication reports: Conclusions relied on cross-sectional statistical analysis, since the same donors could not be followed over many years. Compared with coincidental sharing between unrelated individuals, out-of-frame TCR alpha sequences shared between twins showed an excess of sequences with low generation probability. Excess twin sharing in beta out-of-frame sequences was weaker because fewer shared sequences lowered the signal-to-noise ratio. Abundant cord blood beta clonotypes carried fewer insertions; young adult naive repertoires showed a weaker similar trend, while memory repertoires showed none. In monozygotic twins, recombination models systematically underestimated out-of-frame TCR alpha sharing, but the models matched the sharing seen between unrelated individuals. Zero-insertion analyses could be partly confounded by invariant T cells such as MAIT and iNKT, although diverse VJ usage argued against such confounding for most clonotypes.

Every donor in the study was a healthy Caucasian. Three unrelated non-twin adults were also sequenced: a male aged 18 to 30, a male aged 50 to 60 and a female aged 50 to 60. Miltenyi CD45RO+ enrichment and human naive T-cell isolation kits were used to isolate memory (CD45RO+) and naive T cells from PBMC. There are a few counts of this clonotype. Its binding antigen is unknown. No much larger clone is present one base from it, and per-base qualities are unavailable. Sequenced material: naive T cells sorted from blood. The meaning of the sample's cell subset or site label: cells isolated with a human naive T-cell isolation kit. This clonotype originated in a woman aged 45-65 years in good health.

CDR3 sequence: CASSPSWGPLIKNIQYF. The DNA sequence reads TGTGCCAGCAGCCCCTCATGGGGGCCCTTGATCAAAAACATTCAGTACTTC. The V and J segments used are TRBV5-8 and TRBJ2-4, with a weak D call of TRBD1 (6 bases match). Counted from cysteine to phenylalanine, this CDR3 has 17 amino acids. The retained sequence is limited to the CDR3, 51 bases, with the frame set at the first base. CDR1 and CDR2 are drawn from the germline V gene: SGHTS, YDEGEE. Trimming at the junction amounts to 4 bases on V and 3 bases on J, and the germline ends lie 20 bases apart.